This T cell receptor beta chain was captured in a study of cytomegalovirus exposure and HLA in healthy donors. Trimming cost V 8 bases and J 0 bases, with 11 bases left between them. Looked up from germline, CDR1 is MNHEY and CDR2 is SMNVEV (reference sequence). The CDR3 extends over 14 amino acids. A multiplex PCR was run with 60 Vbeta primers and 13 Jbeta primers. Per the original data handling: Unique TCR beta chains totaled some 80 million in a later count, with approximately 10 million of them shared. TCRdb's table, derived via immunoSEQ multiplex PCR, lists solely in-frame clones and lacks some. V and J calls and clone size are those listed in that table; D and trimming were worked out from the DNA. The sample has under 300,000 clones; about nine tenths are singletons.

The chain uses TRBV27 and TRBJ1-5; D unresolved. The sequenced sample consisted of PBMCs. The source is a girl aged 2 to 9 in good health and CMV-seronegative. The CDR3 protein is CASRPGNSNQPQHF. The CDR3 nucleotides are TGTGCCAGCCGCCCGGGAAATAGCAATCAGCCCCAGCATTTT.